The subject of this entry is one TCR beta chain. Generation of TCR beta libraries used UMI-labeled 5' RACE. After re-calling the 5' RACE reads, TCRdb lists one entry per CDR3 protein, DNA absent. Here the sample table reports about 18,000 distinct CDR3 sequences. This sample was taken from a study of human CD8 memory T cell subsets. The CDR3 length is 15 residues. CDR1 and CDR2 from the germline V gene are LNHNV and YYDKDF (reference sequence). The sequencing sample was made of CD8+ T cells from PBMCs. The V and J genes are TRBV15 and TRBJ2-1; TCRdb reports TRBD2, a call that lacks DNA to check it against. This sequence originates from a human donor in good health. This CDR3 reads CATSPAGSFYNEQFF.